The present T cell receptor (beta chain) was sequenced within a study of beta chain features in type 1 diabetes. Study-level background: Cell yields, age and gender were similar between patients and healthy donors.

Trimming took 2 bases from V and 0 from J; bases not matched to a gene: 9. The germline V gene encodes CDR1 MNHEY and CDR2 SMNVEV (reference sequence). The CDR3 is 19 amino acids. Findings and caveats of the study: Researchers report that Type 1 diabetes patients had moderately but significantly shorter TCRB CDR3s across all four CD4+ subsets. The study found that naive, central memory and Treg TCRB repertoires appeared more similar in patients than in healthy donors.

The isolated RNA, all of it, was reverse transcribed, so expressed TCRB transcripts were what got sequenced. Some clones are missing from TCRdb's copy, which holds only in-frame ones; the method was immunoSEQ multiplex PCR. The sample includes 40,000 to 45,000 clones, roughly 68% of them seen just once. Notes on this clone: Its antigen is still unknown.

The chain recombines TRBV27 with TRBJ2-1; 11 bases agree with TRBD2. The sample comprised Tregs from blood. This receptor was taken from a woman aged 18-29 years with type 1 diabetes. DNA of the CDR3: TGTGCCAGCAGTTTAAGGTGGCTAGCGGGGGGCTCCTCCTACAATGAGCAGTTCTTC. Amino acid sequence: CASSLRWLAGGSSYNEQFF.